This T cell receptor beta chain was obtained from a study of CD8+CD57+ T cells in acquired aplastic anemia. Study results and limitations: The CD8+ Simpson's diversity of patients and controls was not significantly different.

CDR3 length: 15 residues. The germline CDR1 and CDR2 sequences are MRHNA and SNTAGT. The V segment lost 6 bases and the J segment 3 bases; nucleotides outside the gene matches: 7. This clonotype showed up just a few times. Its specificity is unknown. CDR3 and TCR beta VDJ profiling relied on genomic DNA as the template. Via MiXCR, TCRdb re-called the reads, giving one row per CDR3 protein. Of 100,000 to 150,000 distinct CDR3 sequences in the sample, almost 40% were seen once. In patients chosen for sequencing, flow cytometry had shown CD8+CD57+ cell expansion. The study sampled blood from patients who had received no therapy.

Specimen: sorted CD4+, CD8+, or CD8+CD57+ T cells (not recorded which) from PBMCs. The rearrangement links TRBV6-4 to TRBJ2-1, with 8 bases matching TRBD1. This receptor was taken from a human donor with aplastic anemia. The chain's CDR3 is CASRDRDVGYNEQFF. The CDR3 DNA is TGTGCCAGCAGGGACAGGGACGTTGGCTACAATGAGCAGTTCTTC.